This T cell receptor beta chain was retrieved from a study of blood T cell repertoires in COVID-19. From germline, CDR1 is SEHNR and CDR2 FQNEAQ (reference sequence). Trimming removed 1 base at V and 6 bases at J, with 10 bases between. This CDR3 is built from 13 residues. Cohort 3 recovered donors had two negative PCRs, clearance, or symptom resolution. In the study's own analysis: The authors estimated nucleated cell counts from reference gene primer amplification. Here immunoSEQ multiplex PCR was the method, and the copy in TCRdb shows in-frame clones only, minus some. The DNA was the basis for D and trimming; V, J and clone size are from that table. In the table there are 350,000 to 400,000 clones, about 90% of which are singletons.

This TCR came from a woman aged 30 to 39 who had recovered from COVID-19. Sequencing input: PBMCs or T cells enriched from blood (not recorded which). V is TRBV7-9 and J is TRBJ2-7, with D tentatively TRBD2 (5 bases). The CDR3 nucleotides are TGTGCCAGCAGCTTAGTGCTAGCCTCCGAGCAGTACTTC. This codes for CASSLVLASEQYF. The full variable domain, with the rest looked up from reference TRBV7-9 and TRBJ2-7, is DTGVSQNPRHKITKRGQNVTFRCDPISEHNRLYWYRQTLGQGPEFLTYFQNEAQLEKSRLLSDRFSAERPKGSFSTLEIQRTEQGDSAMYLCASSLVLASEQYFGPGTRLTVT.